The following is a T cell receptor (beta chain) sequence with its context. This clonotype came up once. The clone's antigen remains unknown. No clone much larger than this one lies a single base away; base qualities are absent. A lone read is weak support. This sample is drawn from a study of CD8 T cells in Susac syndrome (dated by TCRdb to the late 2010s). Notes on the research overall: The study used repertoire sequencing to test whether antigen drove CD8+ T cell activation and differentiation in Susac syndrome. CD8+ T cell repertoire clonality was compared between around eleven healthy donors, approximately 14 Susac syndrome patients and roughly 15 multiple sclerosis patients.

RNA was extracted using the RNeasy kit, and about 0.5 to 1 ug of the RNA was reverse transcribed with random hexamers. The immunoSEQ multiplex PCR assay, which covers 54 Vbeta and 13 Jbeta segments, was used to amplify TCR beta CDR3 regions. PCR amplification bias was corrected using a synthetic template baseline for primer optimization and computational correction. Regarding the original processing steps: Reads were annotated to V, D and J genes according to IMGT and were analyzed with immunoSEQ Analyzer, with only productive sequences retained. Clonality was calculated as one minus the Shannon entropy normalized by log2 of the number of productive unique sequences. For each patient and control, public and private clones were evaluated within the 100 most prevalent clones. A clone was defined as Susac-specific if it was absent from the healthy and MS cohorts, from more than 850 published viral clones and from other ImmuneACCESS disease sequences. Using fastp trimming at Q25 and MiXCR clonotype assembly, TCRdb reanalyzed the public sequencing data and kept in-frame beta chains. A single entry per CDR3 protein holds the most common genes and DNA from its merged rows. V and J calls and clone size were set by TCRdb, not the authors. For this sample there are about 300,000 distinct CDR3 sequences; roughly 90% appear just once. The ten largest clones take up 0.18% of the sample.

Between the V and J ends, shortened by 4 bases and 4 bases respectively, the junction contains 11 bases. The germline V gene (reference sequence) sets CDR1 to MNHNY and CDR2 to SVGAGI. The CDR3 holds 13 amino acids from the cysteine to the phenylalanine. This entry keeps only the CDR3 DNA: 39 bases, framed from base 1. Peripheral blood CD8+ and CD4+ T cells from healthy donors, Susac syndrome patients and multiple sclerosis patients were profiled by high-throughput TCR beta sequencing. The multiple sclerosis controls were treatment-naive patients whose relapsing-remitting disease, either stable or active, fulfilled the revised McDonald criteria. Bulk CD8+ and CD4+ T cells were purified by magnetic negative isolation, whereas CD8+ TEMRA cells were enriched by FACS. Blood was collected in EDTA tubes and processed within 24 hours, with PBMCs isolated through density gradient centrifugation. PBMCs intended for TCR sequencing were frozen in liquid nitrogen and were later thawed in a 37 degrees C water bath. The sorted or isolated CD4+, CD8+ and CD8+ TEMRA cells had a purity of 90% or higher.

Study-wide conclusions, independent of this receptor: The TCR sequencing and HLA analysis was acknowledged to have included a relatively small number of individuals.

The sequence derives from a human donor with multiple sclerosis. The chain couples TRBV6-6 to TRBJ2-7, with no D gene named confidently. What was sequenced was CD8+ T cells from PBMCs. The CDR3 amino acid sequence is: CASSLLPYYEQYF. The nucleotides read TGTGCCAGCAGTTTGCTGCCCTATTACGAGCAGTACTTC.